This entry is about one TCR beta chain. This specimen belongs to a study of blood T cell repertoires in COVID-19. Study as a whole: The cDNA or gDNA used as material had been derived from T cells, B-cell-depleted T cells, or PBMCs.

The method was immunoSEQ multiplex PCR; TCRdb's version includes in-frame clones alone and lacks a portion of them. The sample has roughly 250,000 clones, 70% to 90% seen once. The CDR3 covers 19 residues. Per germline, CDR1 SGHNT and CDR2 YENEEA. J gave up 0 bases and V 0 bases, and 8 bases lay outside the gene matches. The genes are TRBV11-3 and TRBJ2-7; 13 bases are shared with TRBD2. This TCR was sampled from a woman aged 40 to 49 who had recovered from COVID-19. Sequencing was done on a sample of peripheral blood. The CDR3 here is CASSLDSRWTSGSSYEQYF. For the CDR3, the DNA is TGTGCCAGCAGCTTAGATTCGAGGTGGACTAGCGGGAGCTCCTACGAGCAGTACTTC. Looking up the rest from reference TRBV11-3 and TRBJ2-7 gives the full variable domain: EAGVVQSPRYKIIEKKQPVAFWCNPISGHNTLYWYLQNLGQGPELLIRYENEEAVDDSQLPKDRFSAERLKGVDSTLKIQPAELGDSAVYLCASSLDSRWTSGSSYEQYFGPGTRLTVT.